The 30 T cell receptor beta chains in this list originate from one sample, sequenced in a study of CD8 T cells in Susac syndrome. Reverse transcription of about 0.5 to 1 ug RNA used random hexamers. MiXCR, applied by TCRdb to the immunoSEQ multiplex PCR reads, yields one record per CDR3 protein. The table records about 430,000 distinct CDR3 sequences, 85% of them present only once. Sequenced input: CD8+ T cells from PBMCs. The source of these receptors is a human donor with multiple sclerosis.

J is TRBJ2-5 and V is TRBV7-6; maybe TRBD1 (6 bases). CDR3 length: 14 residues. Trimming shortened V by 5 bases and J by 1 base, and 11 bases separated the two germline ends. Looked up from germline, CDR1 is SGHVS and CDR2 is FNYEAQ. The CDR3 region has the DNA TGTGCCAGCAGCGTGGACAGTTTCCAAGAGACCCAGTACTTC. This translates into CASSVDSFQETQYF.

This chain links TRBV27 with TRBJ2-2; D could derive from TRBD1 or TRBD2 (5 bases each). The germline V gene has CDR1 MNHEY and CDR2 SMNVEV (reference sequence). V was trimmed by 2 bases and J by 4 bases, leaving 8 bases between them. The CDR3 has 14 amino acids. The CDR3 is CASSLLGGTGELFF. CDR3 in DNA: TGTGCCAGCAGTTTACTTGGGGGCACCGGGGAGCTGTTTTTT.

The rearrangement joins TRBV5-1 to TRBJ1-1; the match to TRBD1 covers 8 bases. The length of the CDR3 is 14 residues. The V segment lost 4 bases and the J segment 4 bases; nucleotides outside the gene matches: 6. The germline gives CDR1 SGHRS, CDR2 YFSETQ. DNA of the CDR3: TGCGCCAGCAGCCGGGACAGGTTCGGCACTGAAGCTTTCTTT. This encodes CASSRDRFGTEAFF.

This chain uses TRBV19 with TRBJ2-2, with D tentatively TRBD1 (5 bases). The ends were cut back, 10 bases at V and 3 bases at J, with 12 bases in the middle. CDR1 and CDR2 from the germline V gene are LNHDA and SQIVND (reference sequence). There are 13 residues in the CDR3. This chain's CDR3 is CATLQAYTGELFF. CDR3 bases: TGTGCCACCCTACAGGCCTACACCGGGGAGCTGTTTTTT. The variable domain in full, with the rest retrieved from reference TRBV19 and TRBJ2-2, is DGGITQSPKYLFRKEGQNVTLSCEQNLNHDAMYWYRQDPGQGLRLIYYSQIVNDFQKGDIAEGYSVSREKKESFPLTVTSAQKNPTAFYLCATLQAYTGELFFGEGSRLTVL.

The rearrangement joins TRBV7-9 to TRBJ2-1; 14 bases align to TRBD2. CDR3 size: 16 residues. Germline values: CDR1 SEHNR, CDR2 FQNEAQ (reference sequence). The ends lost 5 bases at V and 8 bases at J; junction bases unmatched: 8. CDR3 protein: CASSPRTSGGSDEQFF. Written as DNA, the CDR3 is TGTGCCAGCAGCCCCCGGACTAGCGGGGGGTCGGATGAGCAGTTCTTC.

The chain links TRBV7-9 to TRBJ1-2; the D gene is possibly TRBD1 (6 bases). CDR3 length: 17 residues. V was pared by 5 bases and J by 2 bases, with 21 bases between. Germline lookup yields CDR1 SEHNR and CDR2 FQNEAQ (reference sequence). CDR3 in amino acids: CASSQTTGWGTNYGYTF. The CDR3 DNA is TGTGCCAGCAGCCAAACAACAGGGTGGGGTACGAACTATGGCTACACCTTC.

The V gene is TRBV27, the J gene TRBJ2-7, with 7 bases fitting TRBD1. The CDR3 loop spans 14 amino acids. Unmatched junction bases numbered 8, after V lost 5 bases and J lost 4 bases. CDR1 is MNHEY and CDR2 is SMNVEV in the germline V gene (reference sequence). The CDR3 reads CASSPTGVDYEQYF. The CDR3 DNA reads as TGTGCCAGCAGTCCCACAGGGGTTGATTACGAGCAGTACTTC.

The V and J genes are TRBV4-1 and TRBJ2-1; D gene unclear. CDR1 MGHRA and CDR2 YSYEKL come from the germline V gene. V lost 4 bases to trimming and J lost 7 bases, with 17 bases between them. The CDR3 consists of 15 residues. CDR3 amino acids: CASSLMWTESNEQFF. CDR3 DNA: TGCGCCAGCAGCCTGATGTGGACGGAGTCGAATGAGCAGTTCTTC.

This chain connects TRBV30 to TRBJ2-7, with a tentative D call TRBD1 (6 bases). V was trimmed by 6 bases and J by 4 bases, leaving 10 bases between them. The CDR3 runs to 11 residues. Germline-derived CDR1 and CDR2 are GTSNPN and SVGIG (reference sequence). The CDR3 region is CACSGVYEQYF. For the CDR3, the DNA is TGTGCCTGCTCAGGGGTTTACGAGCAGTACTTC. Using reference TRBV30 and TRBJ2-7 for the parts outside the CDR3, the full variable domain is SQTIHQWPATLVQPVGSPLSLECTVEGTSNPNLYWYRQAAGRGLQLLFYSVGIGQISSEVPQNLSASRPQDRQFILSSKKLLLSDSGFYLCACSGVYEQYFGPGTRLTVT.

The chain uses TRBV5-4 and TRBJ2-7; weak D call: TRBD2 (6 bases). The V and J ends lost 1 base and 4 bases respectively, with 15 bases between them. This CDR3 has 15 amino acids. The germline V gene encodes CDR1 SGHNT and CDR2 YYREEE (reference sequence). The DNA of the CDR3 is TGTGCCAGCAGCTTGTATCGGGAGCCCAGGTACGAGCAGTACTTC. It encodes CASSLYREPRYEQYF. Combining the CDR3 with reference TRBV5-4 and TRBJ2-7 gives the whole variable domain ETGVTQSPTHLIKTRGQQVTLRCSSQSGHNTVSWYQQALGQGPQFIFQYYREEENGRGNFPPRFSGLQFPNYSSELNVNALELDDSALYLCASSLYREPRYEQYFGPGTRLTVT.

For the CDR3, the DNA is TGCAGCGTTGAAGGAGACAGGGGGCTTGAGCAGTACTTC. Its translation is CSVEGDRGLEQYF. V and J are TRBV29-1 and TRBJ2-7, with 10 positions matching TRBD1. V lost 1 base, J lost 7 bases, and 4 bases stayed unmatched. This CDR3 comprises 13 residues. The germline V gene has CDR1 SQVTM and CDR2 ANQGSEA.

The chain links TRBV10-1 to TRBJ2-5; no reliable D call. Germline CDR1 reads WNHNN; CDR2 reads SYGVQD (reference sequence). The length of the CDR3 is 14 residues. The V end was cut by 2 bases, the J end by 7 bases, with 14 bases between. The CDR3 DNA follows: TGCGCCAGCAGTGAGGGATCAACCCACGGGACCCAGTACTTC. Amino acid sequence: CASSEGSTHGTQYF.

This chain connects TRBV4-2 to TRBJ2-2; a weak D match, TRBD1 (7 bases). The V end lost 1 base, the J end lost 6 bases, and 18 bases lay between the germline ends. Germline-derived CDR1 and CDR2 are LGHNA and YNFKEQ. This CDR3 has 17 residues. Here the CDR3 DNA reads TGTGCCAGCAGCCAAGTGACAGGGCCGACGGGGGCCGGGGAGCTGTTTTTT. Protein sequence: CASSQVTGPTGAGELFF.

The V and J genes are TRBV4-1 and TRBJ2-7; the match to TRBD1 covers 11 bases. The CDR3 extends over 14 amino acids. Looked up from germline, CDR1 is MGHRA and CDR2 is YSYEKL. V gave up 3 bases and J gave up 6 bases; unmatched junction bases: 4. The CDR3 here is CASSQRTGGGEQYF. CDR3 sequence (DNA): TGCGCCAGCAGCCAGAGGACAGGGGGCGGCGAGCAGTACTTC.

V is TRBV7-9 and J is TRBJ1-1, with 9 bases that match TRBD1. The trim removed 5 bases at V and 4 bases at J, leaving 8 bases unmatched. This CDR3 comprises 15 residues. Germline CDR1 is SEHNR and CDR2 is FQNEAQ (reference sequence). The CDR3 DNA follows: TGTGCCAGCAGCGACGGACAGGGGACGGGCACTGAAGCTTTCTTT. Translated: CASSDGQGTGTEAFF.

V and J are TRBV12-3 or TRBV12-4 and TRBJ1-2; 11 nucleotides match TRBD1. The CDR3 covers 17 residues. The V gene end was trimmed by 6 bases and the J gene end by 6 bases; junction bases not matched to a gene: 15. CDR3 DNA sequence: TGTGCCAGCAGCCCTACGGACAGGGGGCGCACGGTAAATGGCTACACCTTC. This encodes CASSPTDRGRTVNGYTF.

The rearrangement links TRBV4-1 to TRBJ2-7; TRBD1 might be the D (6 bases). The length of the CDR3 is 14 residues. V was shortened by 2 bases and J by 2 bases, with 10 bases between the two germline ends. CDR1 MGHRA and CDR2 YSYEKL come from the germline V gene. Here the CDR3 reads CASSQRAGAYEQYF. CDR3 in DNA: TGCGCCAGCAGCCAACGGGCAGGGGCCTACGAGCAGTACTTC.

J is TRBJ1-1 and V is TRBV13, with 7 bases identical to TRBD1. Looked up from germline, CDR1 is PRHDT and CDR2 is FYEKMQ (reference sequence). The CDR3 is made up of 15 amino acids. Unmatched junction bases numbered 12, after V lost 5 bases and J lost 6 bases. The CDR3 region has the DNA TGTGCCAGCAGCCTACCGACAGGGCCAGGGTCTGAAGCTTTCTTT. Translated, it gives CASSLPTGPGSEAFF.

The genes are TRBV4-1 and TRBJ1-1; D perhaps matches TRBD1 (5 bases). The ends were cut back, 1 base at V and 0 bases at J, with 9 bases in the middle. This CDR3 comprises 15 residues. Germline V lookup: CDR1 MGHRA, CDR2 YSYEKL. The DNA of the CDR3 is TGCGCCAGCAGCCAAGGCGCAGGGATGAACACTGAAGCTTTCTTT. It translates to CASSQGAGMNTEAFF.

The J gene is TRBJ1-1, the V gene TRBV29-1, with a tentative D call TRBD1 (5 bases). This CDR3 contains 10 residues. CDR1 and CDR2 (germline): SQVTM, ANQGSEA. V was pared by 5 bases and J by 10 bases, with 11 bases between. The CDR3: CSVPGFGAFF. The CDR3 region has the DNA TGCAGCGTTCCAGGGTTTGGAGCTTTCTTT. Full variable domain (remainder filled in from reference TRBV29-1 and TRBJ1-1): SAVISQKPSRDICQRGTSLTIQCQVDSQVTMMFWYRQQPGQSLTLIATANQGSEATYESGFVIDKFPISRPNLTFSTLTVSNMSPEDSSIYLCSVPGFGAFFGQGTRLTVV.

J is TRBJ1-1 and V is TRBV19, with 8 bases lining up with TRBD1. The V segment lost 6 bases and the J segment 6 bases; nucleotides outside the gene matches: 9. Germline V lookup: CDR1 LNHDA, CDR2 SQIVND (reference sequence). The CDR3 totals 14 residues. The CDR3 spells CASSSGDRGSEAFF. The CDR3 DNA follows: TGTGCCAGTAGCTCAGGAGACAGGGGATCTGAAGCTTTCTTT.

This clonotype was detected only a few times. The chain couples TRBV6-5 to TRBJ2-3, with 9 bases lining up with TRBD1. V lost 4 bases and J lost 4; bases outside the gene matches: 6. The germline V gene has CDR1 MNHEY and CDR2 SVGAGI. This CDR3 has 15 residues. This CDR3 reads CASSSPGQGPDTQYF. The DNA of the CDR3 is TGTGCCAGCAGTTCTCCGGGACAGGGCCCAGATACGCAGTATTTT.

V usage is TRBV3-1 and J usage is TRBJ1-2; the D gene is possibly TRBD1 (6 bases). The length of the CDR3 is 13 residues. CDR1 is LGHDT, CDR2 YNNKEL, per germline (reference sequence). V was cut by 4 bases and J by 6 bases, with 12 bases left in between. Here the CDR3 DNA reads TGTGCCAGCAGCCCACAGGGAAGCCATGGCTACACCTTC. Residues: CASSPQGSHGYTF.

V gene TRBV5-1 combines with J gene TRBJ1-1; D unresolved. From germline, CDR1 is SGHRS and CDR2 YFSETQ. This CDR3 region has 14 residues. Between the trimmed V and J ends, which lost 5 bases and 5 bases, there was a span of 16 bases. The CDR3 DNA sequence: TGCGCCAGCAGGCCAGAGCCCGGGGAGACTGAAGCTTTCTTT. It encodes CASRPEPGETEAFF.

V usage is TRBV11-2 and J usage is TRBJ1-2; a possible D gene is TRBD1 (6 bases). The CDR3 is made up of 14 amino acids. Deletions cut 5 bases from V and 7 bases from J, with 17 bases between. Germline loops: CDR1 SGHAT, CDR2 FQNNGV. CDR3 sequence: CASSPDSSSSGYTF. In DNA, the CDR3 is TGTGCCAGCAGCCCGGACAGCTCCAGCTCTGGCTACACCTTC.

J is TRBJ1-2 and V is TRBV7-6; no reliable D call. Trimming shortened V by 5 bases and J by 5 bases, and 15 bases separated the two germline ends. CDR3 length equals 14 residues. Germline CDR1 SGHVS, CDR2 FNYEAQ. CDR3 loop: CASSQAVDSYGYTF. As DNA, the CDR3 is TGTGCCAGCAGCCAAGCGGTAGACTCGTATGGCTACACCTTC.

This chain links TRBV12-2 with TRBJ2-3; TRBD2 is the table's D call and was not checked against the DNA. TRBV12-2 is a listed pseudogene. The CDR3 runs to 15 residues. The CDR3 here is CASRFSSGSTDTQYF. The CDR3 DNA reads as TGTGCAAGTCGCTTTTCTAGCGGGAGCACAGATACGCAGTATTTT.

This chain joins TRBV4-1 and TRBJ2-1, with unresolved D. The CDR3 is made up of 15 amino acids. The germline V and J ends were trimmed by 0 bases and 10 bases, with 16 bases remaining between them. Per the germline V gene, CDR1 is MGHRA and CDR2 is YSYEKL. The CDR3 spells CASSQDLIGRREQFF. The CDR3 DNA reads TGCGCCAGCAGCCAAGATCTGATCGGGCGTCGAGAGCAGTTCTTC.

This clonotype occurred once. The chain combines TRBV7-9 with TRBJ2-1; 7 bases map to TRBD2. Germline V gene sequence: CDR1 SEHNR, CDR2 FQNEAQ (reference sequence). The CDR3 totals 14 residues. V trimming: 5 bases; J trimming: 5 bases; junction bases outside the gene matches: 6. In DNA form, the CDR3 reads TGTGCCAGCAGCCCTACGGGGAGGGACAATGAGCAGTTCTTC. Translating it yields CASSPTGRDNEQFF.

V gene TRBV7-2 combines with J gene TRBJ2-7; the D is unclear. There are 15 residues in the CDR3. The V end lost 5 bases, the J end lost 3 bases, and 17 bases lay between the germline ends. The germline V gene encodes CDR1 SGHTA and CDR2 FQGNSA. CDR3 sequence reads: CASSPYIPPVYEQYF. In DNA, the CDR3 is TGTGCCAGCAGCCCCTACATCCCCCCCGTCTACGAGCAGTACTTC.